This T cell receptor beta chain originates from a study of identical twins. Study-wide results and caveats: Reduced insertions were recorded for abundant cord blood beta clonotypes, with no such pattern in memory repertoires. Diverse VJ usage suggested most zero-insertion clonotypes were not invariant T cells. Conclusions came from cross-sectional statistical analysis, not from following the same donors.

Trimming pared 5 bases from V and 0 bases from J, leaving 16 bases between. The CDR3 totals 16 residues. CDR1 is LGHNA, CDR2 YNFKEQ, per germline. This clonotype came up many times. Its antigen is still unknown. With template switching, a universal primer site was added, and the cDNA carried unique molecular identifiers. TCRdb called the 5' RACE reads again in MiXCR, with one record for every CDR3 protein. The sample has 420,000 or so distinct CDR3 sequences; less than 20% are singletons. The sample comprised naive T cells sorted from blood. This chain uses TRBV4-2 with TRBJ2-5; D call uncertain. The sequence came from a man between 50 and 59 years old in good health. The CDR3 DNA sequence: TGTGCCAGCAGCTCAACCCCCCATGGGTACCAAGAGACCCAGTACTTC. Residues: CASSSTPHGYQETQYF.